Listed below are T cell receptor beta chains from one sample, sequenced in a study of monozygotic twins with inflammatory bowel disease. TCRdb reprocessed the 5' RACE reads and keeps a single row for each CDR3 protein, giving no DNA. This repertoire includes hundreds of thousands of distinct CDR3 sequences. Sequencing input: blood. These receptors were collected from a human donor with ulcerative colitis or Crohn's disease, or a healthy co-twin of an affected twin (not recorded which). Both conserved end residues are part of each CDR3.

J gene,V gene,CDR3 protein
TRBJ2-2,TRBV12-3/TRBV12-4,CASSLTAGELFF
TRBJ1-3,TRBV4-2,CASSQTGVNGNTIYF
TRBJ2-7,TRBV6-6,CASAEGGSSYEQYF
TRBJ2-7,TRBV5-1,CASSLGGHSGSYEQYF
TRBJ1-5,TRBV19,CASSVWTGDSNQPQHF
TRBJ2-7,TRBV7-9,CASGWNSYEQYF
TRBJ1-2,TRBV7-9,CASSPPQNSYGYTF
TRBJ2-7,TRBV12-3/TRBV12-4,CASSFEGPYEQYF
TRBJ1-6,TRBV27,CASSSQGKSPLHF
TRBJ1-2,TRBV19,CASSIAAGNYGYTF
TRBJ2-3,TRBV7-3,CASSLEDSTDTQYF
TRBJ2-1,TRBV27,CASSPWASGGNEQFF
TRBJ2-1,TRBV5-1,CASSSGPMSYNEQFF
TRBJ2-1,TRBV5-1,CASSLDGATYNEQFF
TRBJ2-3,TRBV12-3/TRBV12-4,CASILRLAGHTDTQYF
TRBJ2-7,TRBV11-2,CASSLATSGRAAKEQYF
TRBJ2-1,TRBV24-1,CATSDLGSNEQFF
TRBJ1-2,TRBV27,CASSSHPTGYTF
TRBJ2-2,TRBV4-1,CASSQGNTGELFF
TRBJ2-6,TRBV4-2,CASSQDAQGGVSVLTF
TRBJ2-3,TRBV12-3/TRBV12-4,CASSFGGLGPDTQYF
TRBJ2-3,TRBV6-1,CASTQGQRGKDTQYF
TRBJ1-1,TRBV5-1,CASSPEIGNVNTEAFF
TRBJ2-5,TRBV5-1,CASSLAGGGETQYF
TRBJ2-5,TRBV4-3,CASSQDGQDWETQYF
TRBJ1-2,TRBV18,CASSLQRTGEGYGYTF
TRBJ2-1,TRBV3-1,CASSQGGRSSYNEQFF
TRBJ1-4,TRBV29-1,CSVRTNEKLFF
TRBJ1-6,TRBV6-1,CASSLNWSSYNSPLHF
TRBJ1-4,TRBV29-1,CSASNPGEEKLFF
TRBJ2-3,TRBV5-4,CASRPSGGARDTQYF
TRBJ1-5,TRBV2,CASSRDNKQPQHF
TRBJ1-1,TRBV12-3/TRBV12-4,CVSSSQGTEAFF
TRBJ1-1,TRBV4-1,CASSQYGGSTEAFF
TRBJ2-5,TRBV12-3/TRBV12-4,CASSYRQGSETQYF
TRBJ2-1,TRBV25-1,CASSTTGRWNEQFF
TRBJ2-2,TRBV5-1,CASSSGTGGYTGELFF
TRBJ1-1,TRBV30,CACHISLVNTEAFF
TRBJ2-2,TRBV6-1,CATSFGAANTGELFF
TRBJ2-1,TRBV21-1,CASSKGVGVSLYNEQFF
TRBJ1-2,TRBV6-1,CASSEVLVDGYTF
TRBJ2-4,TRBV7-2,CASSFQGAEAKNIQYF
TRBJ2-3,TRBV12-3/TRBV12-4,CASSPGLAQDTQYF
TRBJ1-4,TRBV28,CASKGEGAYEKLFF
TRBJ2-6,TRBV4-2,CASSLQQTGPSSGANVLTF